Included here is one T cell receptor (beta chain) sequence, with context. Each subset's genomic DNA was shared equally among a number of immunoSEQ plates. In the study's own analysis: For the immunoSEQ data, sequences were junction-only without quality scores, so filtering differed. The repertoire was sequenced with immunoSEQ multiplex PCR; TCRdb's copy has only in-frame clones and lacks some. V and J calls and clone size are given by that table; D and trimming were obtained from the DNA. The repertoire holds a few million clones, with 93% as singletons. The data originate from a study of shared clonotypes between healthy human individuals. The CDR3 covers 13 residues. V lost 7 bases, J lost 7 bases, and 9 bases stayed unmatched. Germline CDR1 and CDR2: ENHRY and SYGVKD. Terminally differentiated effector memory CD45RA+ cells were excluded from the naive CD8 cells, which were CD45RO-negative and positively selected for CCR7. Only Caucasian adults living in Nashville, Tennessee made up the donor group.

The specimen sequenced was naive CD8+ T cells from PBMCs. This chain links TRBV10-3 with TRBJ1-1, with TRBD1 identical over 7 bases. This clonotype was obtained from a man aged 18 to 29 in good health. Some clones in this sample may be carry-over from other donors' samples. Here the CDR3 reads CAIIAEGAVEAFF. CDR3 DNA sequence: TGTGCCATCATAGCGGAGGGGGCGGTTGAAGCTTTCTTT.